The entry below gives a single T cell receptor (beta chain) sequence along with its context. TCRdb keeps only in-frame clones here, not all; method: immunoSEQ multiplex PCR. The sample includes over 60,000 clones, 96% of them seen just once. This entry comes from a study of cytomegalovirus exposure and HLA in healthy donors. The germline V and J ends were trimmed by 4 bases and 0 bases, with 9 bases remaining between them. Germline CDR1 is LNHDA and CDR2 is SQIVND (reference sequence). The length of the CDR3 is 15 residues. The donors were members of the validation cohort comprising some 130 subjects, separate from the roughly 640-subject first cohort.

The sample comprised PBMCs. This rearrangement joins TRBV19 to TRBJ2-2; no definite D call. The source is a man aged 18-30 years in good health and CMV-seronegative. The CDR3 here is CASSRRRSNTGELFF. CDR3 in DNA: TGTGCCAGTAGTAGGAGACGATCGAACACCGGGGAGCTGTTTTTT. Filled out from reference TRBV19 and TRBJ2-2, the complete variable domain reads DGGITQSPKYLFRKEGQNVTLSCEQNLNHDAMYWYRQDPGQGLRLIYYSQIVNDFQKGDIAEGYSVSREKKESFPLTVTSAQKNPTAFYLCASSRRRSNTGELFFGEGSRLTVL.